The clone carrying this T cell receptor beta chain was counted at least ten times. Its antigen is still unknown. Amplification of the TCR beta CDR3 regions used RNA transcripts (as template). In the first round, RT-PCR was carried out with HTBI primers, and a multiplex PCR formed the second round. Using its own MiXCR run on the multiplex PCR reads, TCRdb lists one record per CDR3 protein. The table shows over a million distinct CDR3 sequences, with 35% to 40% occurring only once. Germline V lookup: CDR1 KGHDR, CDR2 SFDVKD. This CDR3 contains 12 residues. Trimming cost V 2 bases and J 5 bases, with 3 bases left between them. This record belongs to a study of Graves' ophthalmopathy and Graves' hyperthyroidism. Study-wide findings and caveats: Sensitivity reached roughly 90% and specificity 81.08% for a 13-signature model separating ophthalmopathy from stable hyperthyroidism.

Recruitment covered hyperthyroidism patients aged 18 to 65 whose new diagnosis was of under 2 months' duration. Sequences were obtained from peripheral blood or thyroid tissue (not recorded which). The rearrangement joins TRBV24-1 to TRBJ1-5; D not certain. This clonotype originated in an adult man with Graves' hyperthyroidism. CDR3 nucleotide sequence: TGTGCCACCAGTGATTCTTATCAGCCCCAGCATTTT. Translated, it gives CATSDSYQPQHF.